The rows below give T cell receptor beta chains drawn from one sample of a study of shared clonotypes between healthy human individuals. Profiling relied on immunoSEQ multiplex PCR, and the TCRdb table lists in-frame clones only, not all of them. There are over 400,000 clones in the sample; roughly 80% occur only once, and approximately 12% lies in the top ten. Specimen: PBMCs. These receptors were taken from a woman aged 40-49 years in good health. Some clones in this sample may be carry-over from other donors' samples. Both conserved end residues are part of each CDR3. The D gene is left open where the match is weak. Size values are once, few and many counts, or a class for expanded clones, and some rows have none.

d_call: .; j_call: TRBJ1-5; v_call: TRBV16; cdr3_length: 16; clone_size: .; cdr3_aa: CASSLRDERGNQPQHF; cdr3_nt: TGTGCCAGCAGCCTGCGGGACGAAAGGGGGAATCAGCCCCAGCATTTT
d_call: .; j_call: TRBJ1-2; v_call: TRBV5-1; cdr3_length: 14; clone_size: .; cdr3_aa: CASSYSENNYGYTF; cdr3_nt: TGCGCCAGCAGCTACAGTGAAAATAACTATGGCTACACCTTC
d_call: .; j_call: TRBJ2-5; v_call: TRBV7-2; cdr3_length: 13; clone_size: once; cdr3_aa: CASTSWSWETQYF; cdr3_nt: TGTGCCAGCACCTCCTGGAGTTGGGAGACCCAGTACTTC
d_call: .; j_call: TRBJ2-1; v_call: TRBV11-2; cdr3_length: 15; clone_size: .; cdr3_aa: CASSLGSSGAHEQFF; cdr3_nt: TGTGCCAGCAGCTTAGGGTCCTCGGGGGCCCATGAGCAGTTCTTC
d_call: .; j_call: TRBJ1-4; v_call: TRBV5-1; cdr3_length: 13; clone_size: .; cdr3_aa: CASSEWTDEKLFF; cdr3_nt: TGCGCCAGCAGCGAATGGACAGATGAAAAACTGTTTTTT
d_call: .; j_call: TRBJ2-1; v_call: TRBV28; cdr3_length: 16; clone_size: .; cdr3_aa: CASSSFVANSYNEQFF; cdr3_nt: TGTGCCAGCAGTTCCTTCGTTGCCAACTCCTACAATGAGCAGTTCTTC
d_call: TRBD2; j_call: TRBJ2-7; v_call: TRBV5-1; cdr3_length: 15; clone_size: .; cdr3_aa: CASSFLTSGSYEQYF; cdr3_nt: TGCGCCAGCAGCTTCCTGACTAGCGGGAGTTACGAGCAGTACTTC
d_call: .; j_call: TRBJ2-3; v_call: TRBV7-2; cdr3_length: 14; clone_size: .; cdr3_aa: CASSLAGAEDTQYF; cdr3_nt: TGTGCCAGCAGCTTAGCGGGAGCCGAAGATACGCAGTATTTT
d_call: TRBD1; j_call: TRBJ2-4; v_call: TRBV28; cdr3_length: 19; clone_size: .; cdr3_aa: CASSLGGTGSFLAKNIQYF; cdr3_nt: TGTGCCAGCAGCCTCGGTGGGACAGGGTCTTTTCTAGCCAAAAACATTCAGTACTTC
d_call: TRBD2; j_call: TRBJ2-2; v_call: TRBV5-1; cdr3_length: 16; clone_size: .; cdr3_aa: CASSLAASGIGGELFF; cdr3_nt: TGCGCCAGCAGCTTGGCGGCTAGCGGGATTGGCGGGGAGCTGTTTTTT
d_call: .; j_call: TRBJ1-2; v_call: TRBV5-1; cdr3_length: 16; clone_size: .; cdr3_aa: CASSLGPDRPNYGYTF; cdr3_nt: TGCGCCAGCAGCTTGGGTCCCGACAGACCTAACTATGGCTACACCTTC
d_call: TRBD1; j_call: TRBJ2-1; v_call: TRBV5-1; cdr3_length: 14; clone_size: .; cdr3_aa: CASSLTGAYNEQFF; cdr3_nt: TGCGCCAGCAGCTTGACAGGGGCCTACAATGAGCAGTTCTTC
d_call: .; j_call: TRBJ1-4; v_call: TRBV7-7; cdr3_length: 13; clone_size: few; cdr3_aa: CASSPNLGEKLFF; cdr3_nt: TGTGCCAGCAGCCCCAATCTAGGTGAAAAACTGTTTTTT
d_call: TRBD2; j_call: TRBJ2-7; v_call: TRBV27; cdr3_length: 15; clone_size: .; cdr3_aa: CASSTIAGSSYEQYF; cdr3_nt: TGTGCCAGCAGTACAATAGCGGGAAGCTCCTACGAGCAGTACTTC
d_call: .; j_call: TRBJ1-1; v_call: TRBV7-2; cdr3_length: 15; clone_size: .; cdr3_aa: CASSSGSLRGTEAFF; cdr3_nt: TGTGCCAGCAGCTCCGGGTCTCTGCGTGGCACTGAAGCTTTCTTT
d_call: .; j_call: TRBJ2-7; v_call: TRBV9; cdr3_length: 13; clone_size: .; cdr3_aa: CASSVAIDREQYF; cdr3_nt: TGTGCCAGCAGCGTTGCTATCGATCGTGAGCAGTACTTC
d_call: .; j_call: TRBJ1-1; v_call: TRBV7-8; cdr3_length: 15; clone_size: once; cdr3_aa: CASSLNERQNTEAFF; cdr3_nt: TGTGCCAGCAGCTTAAATGAGAGACAGAACACTGAAGCTTTCTTT
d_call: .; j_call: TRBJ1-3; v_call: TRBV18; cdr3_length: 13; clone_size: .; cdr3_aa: CASSPAEGNTIYF; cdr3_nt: TGTGCCAGCTCACCAGCAGAAGGAAACACCATATATTTT
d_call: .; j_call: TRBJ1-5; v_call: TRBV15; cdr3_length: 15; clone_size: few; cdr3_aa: CATSRDGGRNQPQHF; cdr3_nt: TGTGCCACCAGCAGAGATGGCGGCAGGAATCAGCCCCAGCATTTT
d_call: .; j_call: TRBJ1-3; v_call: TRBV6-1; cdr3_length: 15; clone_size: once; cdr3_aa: CASGRPLSSGNTIYF; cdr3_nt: TGTGCCAGCGGTCGGCCTCTGAGCTCTGGAAACACCATATATTTT
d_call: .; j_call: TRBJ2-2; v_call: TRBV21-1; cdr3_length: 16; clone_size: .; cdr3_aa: CASILIGTPNTGELFF; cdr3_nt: TGTGCCAGCATTTTAATCGGGACACCGAACACCGGGGAGCTGTTTTTT
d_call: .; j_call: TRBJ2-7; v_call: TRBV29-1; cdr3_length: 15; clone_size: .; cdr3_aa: CSVAATYTASYEQYF; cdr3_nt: TGCAGCGTTGCAGCGACCTATACCGCCAGCTACGAGCAGTACTTC
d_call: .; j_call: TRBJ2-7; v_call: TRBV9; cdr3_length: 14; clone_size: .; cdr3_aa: CASSVAGGGDEQYF; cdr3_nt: TGTGCCAGCAGCGTAGCGGGGGGCGGCGACGAGCAGTACTTC
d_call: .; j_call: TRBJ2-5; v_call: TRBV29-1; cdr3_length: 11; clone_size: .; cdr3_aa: CSGGLGETQYF; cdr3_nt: TGCAGCGGGGGGCTTGGAGAGACCCAGTACTTC
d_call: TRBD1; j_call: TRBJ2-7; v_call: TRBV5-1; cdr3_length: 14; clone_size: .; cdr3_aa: CASSLVSGGYEQYF; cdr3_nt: TGCGCCAGCAGCTTGGTGTCAGGGGGATACGAGCAGTACTTC
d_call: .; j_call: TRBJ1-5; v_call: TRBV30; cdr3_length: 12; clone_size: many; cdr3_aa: CAWSAQNQPQHF; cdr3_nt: TGTGCCTGGAGTGCACAAAATCAGCCCCAGCATTTT
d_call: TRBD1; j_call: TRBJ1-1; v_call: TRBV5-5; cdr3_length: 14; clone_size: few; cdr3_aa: CASSSLTGGTEAFF; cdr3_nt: TGTGCCAGCAGCTCCTTGACAGGGGGAACTGAAGCTTTCTTT
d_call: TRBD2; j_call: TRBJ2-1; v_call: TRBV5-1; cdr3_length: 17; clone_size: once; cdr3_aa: CASSLAPTSGRAGEQFF; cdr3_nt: TGCGCCAGCAGCTTGGCCCCGACTAGCGGGAGGGCCGGTGAGCAGTTCTTC
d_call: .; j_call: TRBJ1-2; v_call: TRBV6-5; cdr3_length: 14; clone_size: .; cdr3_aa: CASSVRDGFYGYTF; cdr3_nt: TGTGCCAGCAGTGTCCGGGACGGATTCTATGGCTACACCTTC
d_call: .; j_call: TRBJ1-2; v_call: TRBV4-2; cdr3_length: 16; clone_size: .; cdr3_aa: CASSQDGADVNYGYTF; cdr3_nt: TGTGCCAGCAGCCAAGACGGGGCAGACGTCAACTATGGCTACACCTTC
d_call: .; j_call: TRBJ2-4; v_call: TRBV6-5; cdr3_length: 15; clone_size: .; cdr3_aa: CASKRAGGYVDIQYF; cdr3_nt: TGTGCCAGCAAGCGGGCCGGAGGTTACGTCGACATTCAGTACTTC
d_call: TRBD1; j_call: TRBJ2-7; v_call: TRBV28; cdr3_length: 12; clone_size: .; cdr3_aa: CALDRGSYEQYF; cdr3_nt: TGTGCGTTGGACAGGGGGTCCTACGAGCAGTACTTC
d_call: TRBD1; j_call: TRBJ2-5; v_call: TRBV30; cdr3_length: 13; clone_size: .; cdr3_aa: CAWDRGFQETQYF; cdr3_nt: TGTGCCTGGGACAGGGGTTTTCAAGAGACCCAGTACTTC
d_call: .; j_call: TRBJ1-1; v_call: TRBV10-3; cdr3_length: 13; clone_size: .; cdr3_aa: CAISGAGRTEAFF; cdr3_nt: TGTGCCATCAGTGGAGCGGGGCGTACTGAAGCTTTCTTT
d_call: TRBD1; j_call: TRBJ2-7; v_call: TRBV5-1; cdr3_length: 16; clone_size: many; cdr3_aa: CASSLAGTGNLYEQYF; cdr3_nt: TGCGCCAGCAGCTTGGCCGGGACAGGAAACCTCTACGAGCAGTACTTC
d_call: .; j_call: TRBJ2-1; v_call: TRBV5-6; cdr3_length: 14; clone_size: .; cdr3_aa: CASSLPGAYNEQFF; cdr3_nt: TGTGCCAGCAGCTTGCCAGGCGCCTACAATGAGCAGTTCTTC
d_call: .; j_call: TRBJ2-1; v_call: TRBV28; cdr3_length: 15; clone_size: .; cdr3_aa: CASSPGANNYNEQFF; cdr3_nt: TGTGCCAGCAGTCCAGGGGCGAATAATTACAATGAGCAGTTCTTC
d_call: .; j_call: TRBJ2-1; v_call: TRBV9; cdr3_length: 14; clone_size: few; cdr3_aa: CASSPRTLTDEQFF; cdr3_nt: TGTGCCAGCAGCCCCCGGACCCTGACGGATGAGCAGTTCTTC
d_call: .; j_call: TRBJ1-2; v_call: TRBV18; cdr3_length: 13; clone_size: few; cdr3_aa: CASSLGSENGYTF; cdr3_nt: TGTGCCAGCTCACTAGGGTCCGAGAATGGCTACACCTTC
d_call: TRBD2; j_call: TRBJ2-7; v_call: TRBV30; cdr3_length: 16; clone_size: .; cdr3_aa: CAWSAPRSGIRNEQYF; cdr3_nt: TGTGCCTGGAGTGCCCCCCGCAGCGGGATAAGGAACGAGCAGTACTTC
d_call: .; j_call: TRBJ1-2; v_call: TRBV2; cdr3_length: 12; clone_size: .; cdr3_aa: CASRGDPFGYTF; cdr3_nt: TGTGCCAGCAGGGGTGATCCGTTTGGCTACACCTTC
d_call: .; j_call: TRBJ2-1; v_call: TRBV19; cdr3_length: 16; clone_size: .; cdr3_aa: CASSMGAYRSWNEQFF; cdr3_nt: TGTGCCAGTAGTATGGGGGCCTACAGGTCATGGAATGAGCAGTTCTTC
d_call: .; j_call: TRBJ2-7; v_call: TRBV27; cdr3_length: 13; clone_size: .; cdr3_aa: CASRPPLAYEQYF; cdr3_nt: TGTGCCAGCAGACCCCCACTAGCCTACGAGCAGTACTTC
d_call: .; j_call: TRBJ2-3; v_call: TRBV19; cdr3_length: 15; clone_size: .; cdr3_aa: CASSRETLNTDTQYF; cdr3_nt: TGTGCCAGTAGTAGGGAAACACTTAACACAGATACGCAGTATTTT
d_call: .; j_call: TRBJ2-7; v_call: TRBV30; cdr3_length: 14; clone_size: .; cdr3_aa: CAWSDGLTLGEQYF; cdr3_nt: TGTGCCTGGAGCGACGGACTCACACTAGGAGAGCAGTACTTC
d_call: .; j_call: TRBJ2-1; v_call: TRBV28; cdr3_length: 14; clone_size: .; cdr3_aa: CASSLRGSYNEQFF; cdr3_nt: TGTGCCAGCAGTCTCCGCGGCTCCTACAATGAGCAGTTCTTC
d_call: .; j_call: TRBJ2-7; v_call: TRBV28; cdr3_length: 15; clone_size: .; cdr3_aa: CASSSLGGQTYEQYF; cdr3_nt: TGTGCCAGCAGTTCCCTAGGGGGGCAAACCTACGAGCAGTACTTC
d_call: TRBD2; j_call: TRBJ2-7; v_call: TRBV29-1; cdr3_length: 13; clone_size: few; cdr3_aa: CSVSTSGSYEQYF; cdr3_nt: TGCAGCGTCTCGACTAGCGGGTCGTACGAGCAGTACTTC
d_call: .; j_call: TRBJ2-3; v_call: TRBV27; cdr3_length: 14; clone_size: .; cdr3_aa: CASSFTPNTDTQYF; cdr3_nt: TGTGCCAGCAGTTTCACGCCCAACACAGATACGCAGTATTTT
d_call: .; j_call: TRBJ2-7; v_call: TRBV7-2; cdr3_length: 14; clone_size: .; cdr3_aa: CASSLDSSSYEQYF; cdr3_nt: TGTGCCAGCAGCTTAGACTCGAGCTCCTACGAGCAGTACTTC
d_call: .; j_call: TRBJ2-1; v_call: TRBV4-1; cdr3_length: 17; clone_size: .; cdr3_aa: CASSQDPGSMGYNEQFF; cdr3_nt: TGCGCCAGCAGCCAAGATCCGGGTAGTATGGGGTACAATGAGCAGTTCTTC